The 31 T cell receptor beta chains below were found in one sample sequenced in a study of vaccination and CD4 T cells after COVID-19. Antigens for these TCRs are unknown. With the Oncomine TCR Beta short-read assay, DNA from cultured CD4+ T cells was sequenced. TCRdb re-called the PCR reads with MiXCR, one entry per CDR3 protein. This sample yields thousands of distinct CDR3 sequences, of which around two thirds are seen a single time; less than 45% belongs to the top ten. The treatment denotes: roughly 10-day PBMC culture with coronavirus spike peptide pools or control peptides (ViraFEST assay). The specimen sequenced was CD4+ T cells from blood, cultured in vitro. Receptors originate from a human donor who had recovered from COVID-19.

The chain carries TRBV11-2 and TRBJ2-7, with 9 bases that match TRBD1. Germline V gives CDR1 SGHAT, CDR2 FQNNGV. The V segment lost 5 bases and the J segment 4 bases; nucleotides outside the gene matches: 6. The CDR3 is 14 amino acids. The CDR3 nucleotides read TGTGCCAGCAGCCCACAGGGGGCGCCGTACGAGCAGTACTTC. Its protein is CASSPQGAPYEQYF.

Sample share makes this clonotype medium-sized. The genes are TRBV5-1 and TRBJ1-1, with D perhaps TRBD1 (6 bases). The CDR3 has 15 residues. Germline CDR1 SGHRS, CDR2 YFSETQ. Trimming removed 0 bases from V and 4 bases from J, with 13 bases in between. The CDR3 here is CASSLGQGSGTEAFF. The DNA of the CDR3 is TGCGCCAGCAGCTTGGGTCAGGGGTCGGGCACTGAAGCTTTCTTT.

J is TRBJ1-2 and V is TRBV12-3 or TRBV12-4, with D possibly TRBD1 on 5 matching bases. Trimming left V 9 bases short and J 8 bases short, with 16 bases between. This CDR3 comprises 12 residues. DNA for the CDR3: TGTGCCAGTTACTCGGCGGGGCGCGGCTACACCTTC. This translates into CASYSAGRGYTF.

The chain combines TRBV2 with TRBJ1-2; TRBD1 agrees at 7 bases. Germline lookup yields CDR1 SNHLY and CDR2 FYNNEI. J gave up 4 bases and V 6 bases, and 5 bases lay outside the gene matches. This CDR3 contains 13 residues. The CDR3 DNA follows: TGTGCCAGCAGGGAGGACAGGACCTATGGCTACACCTTC. Protein product: CASREDRTYGYTF.

The gene calls are TRBV19 and TRBJ1-5, with 11 bases matching TRBD1. Germline CDR1 is LNHDA and CDR2 is SQIVND (reference sequence). The CDR3 runs 16 residues. After removal of 4 bases from V and 6 bases from J, the junction contained 8 bases not matched to a gene. CDR3 loop: CASSSRDRGAGQPQHF. The CDR3 DNA is TGTGCCAGTAGTAGCAGGGACAGGGGGGCCGGTCAGCCCCAGCATTTT.

The chain recombines TRBV20-1 with TRBJ1-3; 8 nucleotides match TRBD1. V shed 6 bases, J shed 3 bases, and the junction held 7 bases outside the gene matches. CDR3 length: 14 residues. From germline, CDR1 is DFQATT and CDR2 SNEGSKA (reference sequence). CDR3 coding DNA: TGCAGTGCCCCCAAGACAGGGGTTGGAAACACCATATATTTT. Its translation is CSAPKTGVGNTIYF.

This chain links TRBV20-1 with TRBJ1-6, with TRBD1 matching over 11 bases. The ends lost 1 base at V and 7 bases at J; junction bases unmatched: 6. There are 16 residues in the CDR3. Germline CDR1 and CDR2: DFQATT and SNEGSKA (reference sequence). Written as DNA, the CDR3 is TGCAGTGCTAGAGTGGGGACAGGGGGAGACAATTCACCCCTCCACTTT. Translating it yields CSARVGTGGDNSPLHF.

This chain uses TRBV20-1 with TRBJ2-7; a possible D gene is TRBD1 (6 bases). Germline CDR1 is DFQATT and CDR2 is SNEGSKA (reference sequence). The CDR3 is made up of 12 amino acids. Trimming left V 5 bases short and J 3 bases short, with 11 bases between. The CDR3 sequence is CSAQGRNYEQYF. CDR3 bases: TGCAGTGCTCAGGGGCGCAACTACGAGCAGTACTTC.

The chain links TRBV7-2 to TRBJ1-2; 10 nucleotides align to TRBD1. V was pared by 0 bases and J by 8 bases, with 6 bases of the junction left unmatched. The germline CDR1 and CDR2 sequences are SGHTA and FQGNSA. This CDR3 is 15 amino acids long. Here the CDR3 reads CASSLAIGQGGGYTF. CDR3 in DNA: TGTGCCAGCAGCTTAGCAATAGGACAGGGGGGAGGCTACACCTTC.

V and J are TRBV6-5 and TRBJ1-2; D is unclear. The CDR3 consists of 12 residues. In germline, CDR1 is MNHEY, CDR2 SVGAGI. Trimming removed 0 bases at V and 11 bases at J, with 10 bases between. CDR3 sequence: CASSYSDQGYTF. The CDR3 coding sequence is TGTGCCAGCAGTTACTCGGACCAAGGTTACACCTTC.

A few counts support this clonotype. The chain links TRBV19 to TRBJ1-6; D gene uncertain. Trimming shortened V by 3 bases and J by 4 bases, and 7 bases separated the two germline ends. Germline CDR1 LNHDA, CDR2 SQIVND (reference sequence). The CDR3 loop spans 14 amino acids. The CDR3 here is CASSIDRYNSPLHF. The DNA for the CDR3 is TGTGCCAGTAGTATCGATAGGTATAATTCACCCCTCCACTTT. Looking up the rest from reference TRBV19 and TRBJ1-6 gives the full variable domain: DGGITQSPKYLFRKEGQNVTLSCEQNLNHDAMYWYRQDPGQGLRLIYYSQIVNDFQKGDIAEGYSVSREKKESFPLTVTSAQKNPTAFYLCASSIDRYNSPLHFGNGTRLTVT.

The gene calls are TRBV30 and TRBJ1-5, with a weak D call TRBD1 (6 bases). V was pared by 3 bases and J by 6 bases, with 12 bases between. The CDR3 spans 13 residues. The germline V gene encodes CDR1 GTSNPN and CDR2 SVGIG (reference sequence). CDR3 sequence (DNA): TGTGCCTGGAGCCTAGGGGGGTCTCAGCCCCAGCATTTT. It codes for CAWSLGGSQPQHF.

This clonotype has a handful of counts. The V and J genes are TRBV6-1 and TRBJ1-5, with D maybe TRBD1 (6 bases). The germline V gene encodes CDR1 MNHNS and CDR2 SASEGT. This CDR3 has 16 residues. Trimming stripped 5 bases from V and 0 bases from J, with 14 bases between. The CDR3 nucleotides read TGTGCCAGCAGTCGGTTCAGACAGGATAGCAATCAGCCCCAGCATTTT. Protein product: CASSRFRQDSNQPQHF.

This clonotype occurred a few times. V usage is TRBV27 and J usage is TRBJ1-2; 7 bases line up with TRBD1. Germline CDR1 and CDR2: MNHEY and SMNVEV (reference sequence). This CDR3 is built from 18 residues. V dropped 6 bases and J dropped 0; count of bases not matched to a gene: 16. The CDR3 bases are TGTGCCAGCAGACCGGGACAGTTCGGACTTTCAGCTAACTATGGCTACACCTTC. It codes for CASRPGQFGLSANYGYTF.

This clonotype appeared once. The chain employs TRBV28 and TRBJ2-2; D unresolved. This CDR3 is built from 14 residues. Trimming removed 7 bases from V and 4 bases from J, with 13 bases in between. CDR1 and CDR2 from the germline V gene are MDHEN and SYDVKM. CDR3 in amino acids: CASNSGSVTGELFF. The CDR3 DNA reads as TGTGCCAGCAATTCGGGTTCGGTCACCGGGGAGCTGTTTTTT.

The gene calls are TRBV25-1 and TRBJ2-5, with a possible D match to TRBD2 (6 bases). The CDR3 extends over 15 amino acids. V shed 5 bases and J shed 0 bases, with 13 bases lying between them. Germline CDR1 MGHDK, CDR2 SYGVNS. The CDR3 DNA is TGTGCCAGCAGTACCCCCCGGGACTACCAAGAGACCCAGTACTTC. Its translation is CASSTPRDYQETQYF.

This chain connects TRBV30 to TRBJ2-3; 10 nucleotides agree with TRBD2. The CDR3 has 15 residues. Germline CDR1 reads GTSNPN; CDR2 reads SVGIG (reference sequence). Trimming at V came to 3 bases and at J to 6 bases, leaving 9 bases not matched to a gene. The CDR3 sequence is CAWRIIAGGWDTQYF. The CDR3 DNA is TGTGCCTGGAGGATTATAGCGGGAGGTTGGGATACGCAGTATTTT.

The V gene is TRBV6-2 or TRBV6-3, the J gene TRBJ1-3, with D maybe TRBD1 (5 bases). Per the germline V gene, CDR1 is MNHEY and CDR2 is SVGEGT. The CDR3 has 14 amino acids. V lost 7 bases to trimming and J lost 2 bases, with 12 bases between them. The CDR3 nucleotides are TGTGCCAGCACCGACGCCAGGGCTGGAAACACCATATATTTT. It translates to CASTDARAGNTIYF.

The chain couples TRBV15 to TRBJ1-3; D not resolved. The CDR3 is made up of 12 amino acids. Germline lookup yields CDR1 LNHNV and CDR2 YYDKDF (reference sequence). Trimming removed 1 base at V and 4 bases at J, with 2 bases between. The CDR3 sequence is CATSRGGNTIYF. The CDR3 nucleotides are TGTGCCACCAGCAGAGGAGGAAACACCATATATTTT.

V is TRBV27 and J is TRBJ2-5; 10 nucleotides match TRBD2. The CDR3 spans 17 residues. The germline V gene has CDR1 MNHEY and CDR2 SMNVEV (reference sequence). J lost 5 bases, V lost 2 bases, and 11 bases had no gene match. CDR3 region: CASSLRPSGSRGETQYF. CDR3 nucleotide sequence: TGTGCCAGCAGTTTACGACCTAGCGGGAGTCGGGGTGAGACCCAGTACTTC.

This chain connects TRBV6-5 to TRBJ2-3; TRBD2 might be the D (7 bases). V shed 2 bases and J shed 0 bases, with 12 bases lying between them. The CDR3 totals 16 residues. Germline CDR1 and CDR2: MNHEY and SVGAGI. The CDR3 DNA reads as TGTGCCAGCAGTTACGTCGGGGGGCCAAGCACAGATACGCAGTATTTT. Translation gives CASSYVGGPSTDTQYF.

This clonotype appeared a single time. V is TRBV6-1 and J is TRBJ1-1, with D tentatively TRBD1 (6 bases). Trimming shortened V by 7 bases and J by 1 base, and 16 bases separated the two germline ends. Looked up from germline, CDR1 is MNHNS and CDR2 is SASEGT. The CDR3 contains 15 residues. CDR3 amino acids: CASTPRGEGNTEAFF. As DNA, the CDR3 is TGTGCCAGCACCCCCAGGGGCGAGGGGAACACTGAAGCTTTCTTT.

This clonotype was observed a few times. CDR3 protein: CASSPLWFRYGYTF. The CDR3 DNA reads TGTGCCAGCAGTCCCCTTTGGTTTAGGTATGGCTACACCTTC. This chain joins TRBV12-3 or TRBV12-4 and TRBJ1-2; D not resolved. Trimming removed 5 bases at V and 5 bases at J, with 15 bases between. The CDR3 consists of 14 residues.

The chain joins TRBV12-3 or TRBV12-4 to TRBJ1-6; D is uncertain. Trimming left V 7 bases short and J 2 bases short, with 9 bases between. CDR3 length: 14 amino acids. The chain's CDR3 is CASTSGTYNSPLHF. CDR3 bases: TGTGCCAGCACCTCCGGGACCTATAATTCACCCCTCCACTTT.

This rearrangement joins TRBV2 to TRBJ1-2; 7 nucleotides match TRBD1. The CDR3 extends over 12 amino acids. CDR1 and CDR2 (germline): SNHLY, FYNNEI. V was pared by 9 bases and J by 7 bases, with 8 bases of the junction left unmatched. The CDR3 sequence: CASRQGQGGYTF. In DNA, the CDR3 is TGTGCCAGTCGACAGGGCCAGGGTGGCTACACCTTC.

This rearrangement joins TRBV12-3 or TRBV12-4 to TRBJ1-2; D gene unclear. V was trimmed by 1 base and J by 5 bases, leaving 17 bases between them. The CDR3 runs 16 residues. CDR3 sequence: CASSLGYRAGEYGYTF. The DNA for the CDR3 is TGTGCCAGCAGTTTAGGTTATAGGGCGGGTGAATATGGCTACACCTTC.

J is TRBJ1-1 and V is TRBV2, with D possibly TRBD1 on 6 matching bases. This CDR3 is 14 amino acids long. The V end was cut by 5 bases, the J end by 5 bases, with 15 bases between. Germline V CDR1 and CDR2: SNHLY, FYNNEI. CDR3 amino acids: CASSKTGPGTEAFF. CDR3 coding DNA: TGTGCCAGCAGTAAAACAGGGCCTGGAACTGAAGCTTTCTTT.

The J gene is TRBJ1-2, the V gene TRBV4-1, with 12 positions matching TRBD1. The CDR3 loop spans 14 amino acids. The germline CDR1 and CDR2 sequences are MGHRA and YSYEKL. Trimming took 9 bases from V and 11 from J; bases not matched to a gene: 13. CDR3 region: CASLTGTGGGRYTF. As DNA, the CDR3 is TGCGCCAGTTTGACGGGGACAGGGGGCGGGAGGTACACCTTC.

CDR3 sequence (DNA): TGTGCCAGCAGTTCCGACCGGGACGGCTTCTATACGCAGTATTTT. This translates into CASSSDRDGFYTQYF. The chain has TRBV28 and TRBJ2-3, with D perhaps given as TRBD1 or TRBD2 (5 bases each). CDR3 length: 15 residues. Germline values: CDR1 MDHEN, CDR2 SYDVKM. V lost 4 bases and J lost 7, with 18 bases in between.

The gene calls are TRBV3-1 and TRBJ1-3, with D hard to call. Germline V lookup: CDR1 LGHDT, CDR2 YNNKEL (reference sequence). V was clipped by 4 bases and J by 3 bases, with 10 bases between them. CDR3 length: 14 amino acids. The CDR3 loop is CASSPQAYGNTIYF. The CDR3 DNA reads TGTGCCAGCAGCCCCCAGGCCTATGGAAACACCATATATTTT.

About this clonotype itself: A read error may account for a junction end that differs from germline. This chain connects TRBV19 to TRBJ2-5; 7 bases line up with TRBD1. Germline assignment: CDR1 LNHDA and CDR2 SQIVND (reference sequence). The length of the CDR3 is 15 residues. CDR3 sequence: CASSDQTGSEETQYF. The DNA of the CDR3 is TGCGCCAGTAGTGATCAGACAGGGTCCGAGGAGACCCAGTACTTC. The entire variable domain, with the rest obtained from reference TRBV19 and TRBJ2-5, is as follows: DGGITQSPKYLFRKEGQNVTLSCEQNLNHDAMYWYRQDPGQGLRLIYYSQIVNDFQKGDIAEGYSVSREKKESFPLTVTSAQKNPTAFYLCASSDQTGSEETQYFGPGTRLLVL.